This TCR beta chain originates from a study of beta chain features in type 1 diabetes. General observations from the study: There was a moderate but significant shortening of TCRB CDR3s in all four CD4+ subsets of Type 1 diabetes patients.

The CDR3 has 15 residues. Trimming stripped 2 bases from V and 2 bases from J, with 10 bases between. Per the germline V gene, CDR1 is SGHTA and CDR2 is FQGNSA. Reverse transcribing all isolated RNA meant expressed TCRB transcripts were sequenced. Here immunoSEQ multiplex PCR was the method, and the copy in TCRdb shows in-frame clones only, minus some. The sample shows around 180,000 clones, around 7.9% of them seen only once. Details on this clone: The antigen is not known.

The V and J genes are TRBV7-2 and TRBJ2-4; D ambiguous. This clonotype was obtained from a man between 18 and 29 years old with type 1 diabetes. The sample consisted of central memory CD4+ T cells from blood. CDR3 region: CASSLPGNTKNIQYF. CDR3 nucleotide sequence: TGTGCCAGCAGCTTACCAGGCAATACCAAAAACATTCAGTACTTC.